This TCR beta chain is from a study of blood T cell repertoires in COVID-19. The overall study: The samples span acute and convalescent COVID-19 from the United States, Italy and Spain.

As processed by the authors: For nucleated cells, counts were estimated from reference gene primer amplification. Assay used: immunoSEQ multiplex PCR; TCRdb lists only in-frame clones, some missing. D and trimming were read from the DNA, whereas the V and J calls and clone size are those reported in that table. The table shows roughly 220,000 clones, with about 87% occurring only once. With 5 bases removed from V and 9 bases from J, the gap between germline ends came to 12 bases. The length of the CDR3 is 12 residues. Germline loops: CDR1 LNHDA, CDR2 SQIVND (reference sequence). Everyone who took part was about 18 to 90 years old, and they came from 24 US areas. Cohorts were based on clinical histories the participants reported.

The sample comprised PBMCs or T cells enriched from blood (not recorded which). This sequence was found in a woman aged 30 to 39 who had recovered from COVID-19. The chain links TRBV19 to TRBJ2-3; D perhaps matches TRBD2 (6 bases). The CDR3 DNA is TGTGCCAGTAGTGCGGGGACCGACACGCAGTATTTT. Translation: CASSAGTDTQYF.